Sequencing of this T cell receptor beta chain was carried out in a study of T cells in Graves' hyperthyroidism and ophthalmopathy. Amplification targeted TCR beta CDR3 regions from RNA transcripts. Researchers ran a first-round RT-PCR on the TCR CDR3 using the HTBI primer set. TCRdb reanalysed the multiplex PCR reads using MiXCR and keeps one entry per CDR3 protein. Of about 350,000 distinct CDR3 sequences in the sample, approximately 18% were seen once. The germline CDR1 and CDR2 sequences are MNHEY and SMNVEV (reference sequence). The CDR3 runs 14 residues. V shed 3 bases and J shed 2 bases, with 8 bases lying between them.

The chain employs TRBV27 and TRBJ2-1, with D hard to call. The sequence was obtained from a woman aged 25 to 39 with Graves' hyperthyroidism that later progressed to Graves' ophthalmopathy. Sequenced sample: blood. CDR3 in amino acids: CASSFISPYNEQFF. DNA for the CDR3: TGTGCCAGCAGTTTTATATCTCCCTACAATGAGCAGTTCTTC.